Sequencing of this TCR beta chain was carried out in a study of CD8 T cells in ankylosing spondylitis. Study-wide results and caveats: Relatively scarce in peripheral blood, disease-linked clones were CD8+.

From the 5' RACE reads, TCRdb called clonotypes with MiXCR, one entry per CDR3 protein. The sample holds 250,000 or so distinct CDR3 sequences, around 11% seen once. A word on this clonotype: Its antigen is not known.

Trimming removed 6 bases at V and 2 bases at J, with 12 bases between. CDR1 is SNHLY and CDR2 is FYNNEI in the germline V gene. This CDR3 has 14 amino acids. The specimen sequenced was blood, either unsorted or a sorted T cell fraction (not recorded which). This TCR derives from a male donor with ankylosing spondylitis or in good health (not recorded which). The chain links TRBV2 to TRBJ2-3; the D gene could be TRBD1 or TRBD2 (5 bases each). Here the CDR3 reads CASRARGATDTQYF. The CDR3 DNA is TGTGCCAGCAGGGCAAGGGGAGCCACAGATACGCAGTATTTT.